This T cell receptor beta chain appears in the sequencing data of a study of T cells expressing NK-cell markers. The CDR3 runs to 14 residues. One entry per CDR3 protein, without DNA, is what TCRdb gives after re-calling the 5' RACE reads. The data include roughly 150,000 distinct CDR3 sequences; the top ten clones carry roughly 21%. Study-level results: About six of the donors carried dominant NKG2C+ clonotypes that took up roughly 1.0-8% of their CD8+ T cells. Expanded NKG2C+ T cell clones were not confirmed as HCMV-specific. Topping the CD3+CD56-NKG2C+ fraction as well were these clonotypes, in several donors.

Note on this clonotype: The antigen remains undetermined.

The source of this sequence is a man between 18 and 69 years old in good health. The rearrangement links TRBV12-3 or TRBV12-4 to TRBJ1-1; there is no DNA to check the TCRdb D call of TRBD1. The specimen was blood T cells: a sorted CD56 or NKG2C T cell subset, CD4+ or CD8+ T cells, or bulk PBMC T cells (not recorded which). The CDR3 here is CAASTGGMNTEAFF.